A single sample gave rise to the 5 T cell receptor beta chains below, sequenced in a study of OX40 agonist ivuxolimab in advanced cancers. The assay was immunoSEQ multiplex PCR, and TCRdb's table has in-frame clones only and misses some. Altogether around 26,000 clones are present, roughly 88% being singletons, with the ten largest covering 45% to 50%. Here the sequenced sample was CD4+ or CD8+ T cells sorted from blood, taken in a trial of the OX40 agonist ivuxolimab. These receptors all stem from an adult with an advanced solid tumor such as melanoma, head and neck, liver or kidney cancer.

DNA of the CDR3: TGCGCCAGCACTCTTGGGACGGGGGGTGAAAAACTGTTTTTT. Protein sequence: CASTLGTGGEKLFF. This chain links TRBV5-1 with TRBJ1-4, with a possible D match to TRBD1 (5 bases). Trimming cost V 6 bases and J 7 bases, with 16 bases left between them. CDR1 SGHRS and CDR2 YFSETQ come from the germline V gene. CDR3 size: 14 residues.

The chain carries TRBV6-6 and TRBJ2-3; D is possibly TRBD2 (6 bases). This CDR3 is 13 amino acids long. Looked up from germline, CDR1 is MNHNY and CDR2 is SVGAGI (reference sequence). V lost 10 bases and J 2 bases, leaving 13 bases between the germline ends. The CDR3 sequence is CATSRGVTDTQYF. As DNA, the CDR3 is TGTGCCACCTCGCGGGGAGTCACAGATACGCAGTATTTT.

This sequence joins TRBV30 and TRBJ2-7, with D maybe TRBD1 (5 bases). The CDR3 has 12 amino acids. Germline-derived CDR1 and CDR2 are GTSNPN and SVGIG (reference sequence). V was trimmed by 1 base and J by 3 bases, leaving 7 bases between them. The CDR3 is CAWSAGFYEQYF. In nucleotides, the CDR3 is TGTGCCTGGAGTGCAGGGTTCTACGAGCAGTACTTC.

The CDR3 is CASGGPLKGTEAFF. CDR3 in DNA: TGCGCCAGCGGGGGACCACTGAAAGGCACTGAAGCTTTCTTT. This chain links TRBV4-1 with TRBJ1-1, with a weak D call TRBD1 (5 bases). The CDR3 consists of 14 residues. The germline V and J ends were trimmed by 8 bases and 4 bases, with 17 bases remaining between them. Germline V gives CDR1 MGHRA, CDR2 YSYEKL.

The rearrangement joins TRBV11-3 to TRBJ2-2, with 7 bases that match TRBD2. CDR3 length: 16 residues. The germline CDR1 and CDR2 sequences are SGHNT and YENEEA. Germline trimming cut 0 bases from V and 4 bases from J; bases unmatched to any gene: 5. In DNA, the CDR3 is TGTGCCAGCAGCTTAGAGTCGGCTAGCGGCACCGGGGAGCTGTTTTTT. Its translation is CASSLESASGTGELFF.